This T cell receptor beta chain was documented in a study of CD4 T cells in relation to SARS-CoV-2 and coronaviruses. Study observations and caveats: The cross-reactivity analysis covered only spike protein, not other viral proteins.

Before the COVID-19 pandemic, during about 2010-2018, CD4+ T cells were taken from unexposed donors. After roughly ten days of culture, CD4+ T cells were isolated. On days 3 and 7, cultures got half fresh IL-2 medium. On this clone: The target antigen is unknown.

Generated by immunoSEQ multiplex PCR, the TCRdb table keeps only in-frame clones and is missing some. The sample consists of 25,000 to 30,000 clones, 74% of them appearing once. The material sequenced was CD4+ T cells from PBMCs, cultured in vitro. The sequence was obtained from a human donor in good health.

This CDR3 reads CASSQGGSNQPQHF. DNA of the CDR3: TGTGCCAGCAGCCAGGGGGGTTCCAATCAGCCCCAGCATTTT. The genes are TRBV6-5 and TRBJ1-5, with TRBD1 identical over 7 bases. V lost 6 bases to trimming and J lost 3 bases; unmatched junction nucleotides: 5. The V gene's germline CDR1 is MNHEY and CDR2 SVGAGI. The CDR3 totals 14 residues.